A selection of T cell receptor beta chains follows, all from one sample in a study of OX40 agonist ivuxolimab in advanced cancers. Measured with immunoSEQ multiplex PCR; TCRdb has only the in-frame clones, and not every one. Of under 70,000 clones detected, 80% to 90% appear once; the ten largest clones hold 8% to 10%. This sample comprised CD4+ or CD8+ T cells sorted from blood, obtained in a trial of the OX40 agonist ivuxolimab. The receptors here all came from an adult with an advanced solid tumor such as melanoma, head and neck, liver or kidney cancer. The CDR3 runs from the conserved cysteine through the conserved F or W. A D gene is named only where the DNA matches it firmly. Size values are once, few and many counts, or a class for expanded clones, and some rows have none.

size: -; J: TRBJ1-4; V: TRBV4-1; D: -; CDR3: CASSQRVHRLKDATNEKLFF; DNA: TGCGCCAGCAGCCAAAGGGTTCACAGGCTAAAAGACGCAACTAATGAAAAACTGTTTTTT
size: -; J: TRBJ1-2; V: TRBV11-2; D: -; CDR3: CASSLLEMGGGYTF; DNA: TGTGCCAGCAGCTTATTGGAAATGGGAGGTGGCTACACCTTC
size: -; J: TRBJ2-1; V: TRBV5-1; D: -; CDR3: CASSLVGRPGDEQFF; DNA: TGCGCCAGCAGCTTGGTGGGGCGTCCCGGCGATGAGCAGTTCTTC
size: -; J: TRBJ1-1; V: TRBV6-5; D: -; CDR3: CASMKGGGWTEAFF; DNA: TGTGCCAGCATGAAAGGGGGGGGTTGGACTGAAGCTTTCTTT
size: few; J: TRBJ2-5; V: TRBV7-2; D: TRBD2; CDR3: CASSSLTGGLAYF; DNA: TGTGCCAGCAGCTCCTTGACGGGGGGACTCGCCTACTTC
size: once; J: TRBJ2-5; V: TRBV19; D: TRBD1; CDR3: CASRGQGLETQYF; DNA: TGTGCCAGTAGAGGACAGGGTCTAGAGACCCAGTACTTC
size: -; J: TRBJ1-2; V: TRBV18; D: -; CDR3: CASSPLDSYYGYTF; DNA: TGTGCCAGCTCACCACTGGACAGCTACTATGGCTACACCTTC
size: -; J: TRBJ2-5; V: TRBV6-6; D: TRBD2; CDR3: CASRGTSGGETQYF; DNA: TGTGCCAGCCGAGGGACTAGCGGGGGGGAGACCCAGTACTTC
size: -; J: TRBJ1-4; V: TRBV9; D: -; CDR3: CASSVVLGANEKLFF; DNA: TGTGCCAGCAGCGTAGTTCTGGGGGCAAATGAAAAACTGTTTTTT
size: -; J: TRBJ1-1; V: TRBV7-3; D: -; CDR3: CASSLRWDTEAFF; DNA: TGTGCCAGCAGCCTACGGTGGGACACTGAAGCTTTCTTT
size: -; J: TRBJ1-2; V: TRBV28; D: TRBD1; CDR3: CASRSRGRGYGYTF; DNA: TGTGCCAGCAGGTCCAGGGGGCGAGGGTATGGCTACACCTTC
size: once; J: TRBJ2-3; V: TRBV9; D: -; CDR3: CASSARVDTQYF; DNA: TGTGCCAGCAGCGCCCGCGTAGATACGCAGTATTTT